The 29 T cell receptor beta chains listed next were all sequenced from one sample in a study of radiotherapy plus CTLA-4 blockade in lung cancer. TCRdb's copy holds only in-frame clones and misses some; the assay was immunoSEQ multiplex PCR. The data contain roughly 77,000 clones, roughly 69% of them seen just once; the ten biggest clones take up roughly 10%. The sample in question was peripheral blood, obtained from a patient treated with radiotherapy plus ipilimumab. These receptors came from a human donor with non-small cell lung cancer whose response to radiotherapy plus ipilimumab could not be evaluated.

CDR3 DNA sequence: TGTGCCAGTAGCCCACTAGCGGGGGGTCAAGAGACCCAGTACTTC. Translated: CASSPLAGGQETQYF. The chain joins TRBV19 to TRBJ2-5; TRBD2 matches at 12 bases. Trimming at V came to 6 bases and at J to 2 bases, leaving 4 bases not matched to a gene. CDR1 is LNHDA and CDR2 is SQIVND in the germline V gene (reference sequence). The CDR3 contains 15 residues.

The V and J genes are TRBV11-1 and TRBJ2-1; 7 bases align to TRBD2. V dropped 2 bases and J dropped 5; count of bases not matched to a gene: 12. CDR1 and CDR2 (germline): SGHAT, FQDESV (reference sequence). CDR3 length equals 17 residues. The CDR3 reads CASSLLGRLAGNNEQFF. CDR3 in DNA: TGTGCCAGCAGCTTACTAGGCAGGTTAGCGGGCAACAATGAGCAGTTCTTC.

The chain couples TRBV7-2 to TRBJ2-5, with D possibly TRBD2 on 5 matching bases. V was trimmed by 1 base and J by 5 bases, leaving 17 bases between them. Germline CDR1 SGHTA, CDR2 FQGNSA. The CDR3 sequence is 16 residues long. The CDR3 sequence is CASSLGLRGRGETQYF. DNA for the CDR3: TGTGCCAGCAGCTTAGGGTTACGCGGCCGCGGGGAGACCCAGTACTTC.

A few counts support this clone. This chain joins TRBV5-6 and TRBJ1-4; TRBD1 aligns across 9 bases. After removal of 4 bases from V and 8 bases from J, the junction contained 12 bases not matched to a gene. The CDR3 totals 16 residues. Germline assignment: CDR1 SGHDT and CDR2 YYEEEE. CDR3 DNA: TGTGCCAGCAGCCCCCTTTACAGGGGGCAGGGAGAAAAACTGTTTTTT. Protein: CASSPLYRGQGEKLFF.

The V gene is TRBV6-4, the J gene TRBJ2-7; D perhaps matches TRBD1 (6 bases). There are 16 residues in the CDR3. CDR1 and CDR2 (germline): MRHNA, SNTAGT. Trimming removed 0 bases at V and 5 bases at J, with 17 bases between. The CDR3 is CASSDSRDTPVHEQYF. CDR3 in DNA: TGTGCCAGCAGTGACTCCCGGGACACCCCGGTCCACGAGCAGTACTTC.

V usage is TRBV6-5 and J usage is TRBJ2-7; the match to TRBD2 covers 7 bases. Per germline, CDR1 MNHEY and CDR2 SVGAGI. Trimming took 0 bases from V and 6 from J; bases not matched to a gene: 11. The CDR3 runs 16 residues. CDR3: CASSYSFLGLEGEQYF. In DNA, the CDR3 is TGTGCCAGCAGTTACTCGTTTCTAGGACTAGAAGGCGAGCAGTACTTC.

The chain employs TRBV7-6 and TRBJ2-5; D unclear. CDR1 and CDR2 (germline): SGHVS, FNYEAQ. CDR3 length equals 14 residues. Trimming left V 1 base short and J 2 bases short, with 8 bases between. The CDR3 protein is CASSLDDSQETQYF. The CDR3 DNA reads as TGTGCCAGCAGCTTAGATGACTCACAAGAGACCCAGTACTTC.

The chain has TRBV7-2 and TRBJ2-7, with 9 bases fitting TRBD1. The CDR3 loop spans 15 amino acids. With 5 bases clipped from V and 2 bases from J, the junction kept 7 bases outside the gene matches. Germline CDR1 SGHTA, CDR2 FQGNSA. CDR3 loop: CASSRSGTGTYEQYF. CDR3 sequence (DNA): TGTGCCAGCAGCCGTTCGGGGACAGGGACCTACGAGCAGTACTTC.

V gene TRBV20-1 combines with J gene TRBJ1-1; D is possibly TRBD1 (6 bases). CDR1 is DFQATT and CDR2 is SNEGSKA in the germline V gene (reference sequence). Trimming removed 7 bases at V and 9 bases at J, with 15 bases between. CDR3 length equals 11 residues. CDR3 sequence: CSVYGQKQAFF. CDR3 DNA: TGCAGTGTTTATGGACAGAAACAAGCTTTCTTT.

This clone has only one observation. This chain links TRBV7-6 with TRBJ2-7; 11 bases line up with TRBD1. CDR1 is SGHVS and CDR2 is FNYEAQ in the germline V gene. Trimming removed 1 base from V and 3 bases from J; junction bases left unmatched: 2. The length of the CDR3 is 15 residues. The CDR3 DNA follows: TGTGCCAGCAGCTTAGGGGGACAGGGGGTCTACGAGCAGTACTTC. Its protein product is CASSLGGQGVYEQYF.

This clone was seen repeatedly, ten times or more. The chain is built from TRBV18 and TRBJ1-1, with 8 nucleotides matching TRBD1. The trim removed 3 bases at V and 5 bases at J, leaving 14 bases unmatched. There are 17 residues in the CDR3. Germline-derived CDR1 and CDR2 are KGHSH and LQKENI. The CDR3 DNA follows: TGTGCCAGCTCACCCCAATACCTCGACAGGGGAGGGACTGAAGCTTTCTTT. Translated, it gives CASSPQYLDRGGTEAFF.

V and J are TRBV11-2 and TRBJ1-1; D gene uncertain. The germline gives CDR1 SGHAT, CDR2 FQNNGV. The CDR3 is 16 residues long. Trimming shortened V by 3 bases and J by 1 base, and 15 bases separated the two germline ends. This chain's CDR3 is CASSFGRLNSNTEAFF. CDR3 bases: TGTGCCAGCAGCTTTGGCAGACTTAATTCGAACACTGAAGCTTTCTTT.

The genes are TRBV9 and TRBJ2-5; 7 bases map to TRBD1. CDR1 is SGDLS and CDR2 is YYNGEE in the germline V gene. The junction had 2 bases not matched to a gene; V was cut back by 0 bases and J by 0 bases. The CDR3 has 15 residues. The CDR3 nucleotides read TGTGCCAGCAGCGTAGAAGGGACAGACCAAGAGACCCAGTACTTC. Protein: CASSVEGTDQETQYF.

This sequence joins TRBV5-1 and TRBJ2-1; weak D call: TRBD2 (6 bases). This CDR3 contains 13 residues. Germline CDR1 is SGHRS and CDR2 is YFSETQ. Trimming took off 5 bases at V and 6 bases at J, with 12 bases between the two ends. CDR3 protein: CASSREPSNEQFF. In DNA form, the CDR3 reads TGCGCCAGCAGTCGGGAGCCCTCCAATGAGCAGTTCTTC.

J is TRBJ2-5 and V is TRBV19; 10 bases are shared with TRBD1. The CDR3 spans 14 residues. V trimming: 5 bases; J trimming: 5 bases; junction bases outside the gene matches: 5. CDR1 is LNHDA, CDR2 SQIVND, per germline (reference sequence). CDR3 region: CASSAGQGRETQYF. CDR3 nucleotides: TGTGCCAGTAGTGCGGGACAGGGGAGGGAGACCCAGTACTTC. Using reference TRBV19 and TRBJ2-5 for the parts outside the CDR3, the full variable domain is DGGITQSPKYLFRKEGQNVTLSCEQNLNHDAMYWYRQDPGQGLRLIYYSQIVNDFQKGDIAEGYSVSREKKESFPLTVTSAQKNPTAFYLCASSAGQGRETQYFGPGTRLLVL.

V gene TRBV29-1 combines with J gene TRBJ1-2; no reliable D call. This CDR3 is built from 13 residues. Trimming stripped 3 bases from V and 0 bases from J, with 8 bases between. Looked up from germline, CDR1 is SQVTM and CDR2 is ANQGSEA. The CDR3, as DNA: TGCAGCGTTGAGAGGGTACCTAACTATGGCTACACCTTC. Its protein product is CSVERVPNYGYTF.

V gene TRBV9 combines with J gene TRBJ1-1, with 9 nucleotides matching TRBD1. J was trimmed by 4 bases and V by 3 bases; bases with no gene match: 4. CDR1 is SGDLS and CDR2 is YYNGEE in the germline V gene. The CDR3 totals 14 residues. The CDR3: CASSEADRGTEAFF. CDR3 in DNA: TGTGCCAGCAGCGAAGCGGACAGGGGCACTGAAGCTTTCTTT.

The chain has TRBV19 and TRBJ1-2, with 7 nucleotides matching TRBD1. V lost 7 bases, J lost 8 bases, and 16 bases stayed unmatched. Germline CDR1 LNHDA, CDR2 SQIVND (reference sequence). The CDR3 loop spans 15 amino acids. The CDR3 is CASTPGRGTVGGYTF. The DNA of the CDR3 is TGTGCCAGTACCCCCGGGAGGGGGACAGTTGGAGGCTACACCTTC.

This chain connects TRBV13 to TRBJ2-1; TRBD1 aligns across 9 bases. Germline V gene lookup returns CDR1 PRHDT and CDR2 FYEKMQ (reference sequence). The CDR3 sequence is 15 residues long. With V trimmed by 5 bases and J by 8 bases, 10 bases remained unmatched. CDR3 loop: CASSPAGTGYDEQFF. The CDR3 DNA reads as TGTGCCAGCAGCCCCGCCGGGACAGGGTACGATGAGCAGTTCTTC.

The rearrangement uses TRBV4-3 and TRBJ1-4; 8 bases agree with TRBD1. Per the germline V gene, CDR1 is LGHNA and CDR2 is YSLEER. CDR3 length: 17 amino acids. With 0 bases clipped from V and 3 bases from J, the junction kept 6 bases outside the gene matches. The CDR3 is CASSQEGEGQANEKLFF. The DNA of the CDR3 is TGCGCCAGCAGCCAAGAGGGAGAGGGACAGGCTAATGAAAAACTGTTTTTT.

This clone was found a few times. The chain is built from TRBV4-2 and TRBJ2-3, with 12 positions matching TRBD2. With V trimmed by 3 bases and J by 3 bases, 22 bases remained unmatched. The CDR3 is 22 amino acids. The V gene's germline CDR1 is LGHNA and CDR2 YNFKEQ. The CDR3 sequence: CASSHVARLETSGSVRTDTQYF. The CDR3 DNA reads TGTGCCAGCAGCCACGTTGCCAGGCTGGAGACTAGCGGGAGTGTGCGGACAGATACGCAGTATTTT.

V and J are TRBV7-9 and TRBJ1-5; 7 bases match TRBD1. CDR1 is SEHNR and CDR2 is FQNEAQ in the germline V gene (reference sequence). The V and J ends lost 6 bases and 4 bases, in that order; junction bases with no gene match: 15. The CDR3 has 17 amino acids. The CDR3 DNA sequence: TGTGCCAGCAGGAAAACAGGGGCCCCAAGGGGTAATCAGCCCCAGCATTTT. Protein product: CASRKTGAPRGNQPQHF. The complete variable domain, with remaining parts taken from reference TRBV7-9 and TRBJ1-5, reads DTGVSQNPRHKITKRGQNVTFRCDPISEHNRLYWYRQTLGQGPEFLTYFQNEAQLEKSRLLSDRFSAERPKGSFSTLEIQRTEQGDSAMYLCASRKTGAPRGNQPQHFGDGTRLSIL.

The chain combines TRBV6-1 with TRBJ1-2; TRBD1 is a possible D gene (5 bases). Germline CDR1 and CDR2: MNHNS and SASEGT. V was pared by 6 bases and J by 0 bases, with 14 bases between. The CDR3 is 15 residues long. CDR3 amino acids: CASSQGHLANYGYTF. DNA for the CDR3: TGTGCCAGCAGCCAAGGACACCTCGCTAACTATGGCTACACCTTC.

This clone was seen only a few times. V usage is TRBV4-2 and J usage is TRBJ2-3; D call uncertain. V was clipped by 4 bases and J by 0 bases, with 11 bases between them. The CDR3 consists of 15 residues. Germline CDR1 and CDR2: LGHNA and YNFKEQ. The CDR3 DNA reads TGTGCCAGCAGCCTACTCCCCGCCAGCACAGATACGCAGTATTTT. Its translation: CASSLLPASTDTQYF.

The chain recombines TRBV7-3 with TRBJ2-7; 10 bases match TRBD2. The DNA end lines up better with TRBJ2-5; the J call may be wrong. This CDR3 has 17 residues. The germline CDR1 and CDR2 sequences are SGHTA and FQGTGA. The chain's CDR3 is CASARGSGGAWQETQYF. The CDR3, as DNA: TGTGCCAGTGCCCGAGGGAGCGGGGGGGCTTGGCAAGAGACCCAGTACTTC.

The rearrangement joins TRBV30 to TRBJ1-6; 7 positions match TRBD1. The germline CDR1 and CDR2 sequences are GTSNPN and SVGIG (reference sequence). V was pared by 8 bases and J by 10 bases, with 2 bases of the junction left unmatched. The CDR3 is 10 residues long. The CDR3 sequence is CAQGGSPLHF. CDR3 nucleotide sequence: TGTGCCCAGGGGGGATCACCCCTCCACTTT.

This clone came up a few times. V usage is TRBV11-2 and J usage is TRBJ1-2; TRBD1 might be the D (6 bases). This CDR3 is 13 amino acids long. Germline V CDR1 and CDR2: SGHAT, FQNNGV. V dropped 8 bases and J dropped 4 bases, with 14 bases sitting between them. CDR3 sequence reads: CASEGVSLYGYTF. The CDR3 bases are TGTGCCAGCGAGGGGGTCTCCCTCTATGGCTACACCTTC. Drawing the rest from reference TRBV11-2 and TRBJ1-2, the complete variable domain is EAGVAQSPRYKIIEKRQSVAFWCNPISGHATLYWYQQILGQGPKLLIQFQNNGVVDDSQLPKDRFSAERLKGVDSTLKIQPAKLEDSAVYLCASEGVSLYGYTFGSGTRLTVV.

V and J are TRBV11-3 and TRBJ1-3; no clear D gene. V gave up 4 bases and J gave up 3 bases, with 7 bases separating them. Germline V gene sequence: CDR1 SGHNT, CDR2 YENEEA. There are 13 residues in the CDR3. The CDR3 here is CASSSGLGNTIYF. The CDR3 DNA follows: TGTGCCAGCAGCTCAGGTCTTGGAAACACCATATATTTT.

This chain connects TRBV29-1 to TRBJ2-1; TRBD2 might be the D (6 bases). CDR3 length: 14 residues. CDR1 SQVTM and CDR2 ANQGSEA come from the germline V gene. V was cut by 0 bases and J by 7 bases, with 13 bases left in between. In DNA form, the CDR3 reads TGCAGCGTTGAAGATGGAGGGATTTCTAATGAGCAGTTCTTC. It yields the protein CSVEDGGISNEQFF.